A selection of T cell receptor beta chains follows, all from one sample in a study of CD8+ T cells in alopecia areata. Only in-frame clones appear in the TCRdb table, and some are missing; sequencing was by immunoSEQ multiplex PCR. The sample carries some 100,000 clones, more than 30% recorded once. The sample was CD4+ T cells sorted from blood. The origin of the receptors is a human donor with alopecia areata. CDR3s include the opening cysteine and the closing phenylalanine or tryptophan. The order of the fields is clone size, J gene, V gene, D gene, CDR3 DNA, CDR3 protein. The D gene is left open where the match is weak. The listing skips clone size in some rows; elsewhere it reads once, few, many or a size class.

clone size: -; J gene: TRBJ2-3; V gene: TRBV29-1; D gene: TRBD1; CDR3 DNA: TGCAGCGTTGAAGGGGACAGGCTCACAGATACGCAGTATTTT; CDR3 protein: CSVEGDRLTDTQYF
clone size: -; J gene: TRBJ1-2; V gene: TRBV29-1; D gene: -; CDR3 DNA: TGCAGCAGCATATCGGGGGGTGGCTACACCTTC; CDR3 protein: CSSISGGGYTF
clone size: -; J gene: TRBJ1-5; V gene: TRBV23-1; D gene: -; CDR3 DNA: TGCGCCAGCAGTCAATCGGGGGGACGGTATAGCAATCAGCCCCAGCATTTT; CDR3 protein: CASSQSGGRYSNQPQHF
clone size: -; J gene: TRBJ1-2; V gene: TRBV7-9; D gene: -; CDR3 DNA: TGTGCCAGCAGCCGCGGACAGACTTATGGCTACACCTTC; CDR3 protein: CASSRGQTYGYTF
clone size: few; J gene: TRBJ2-5; V gene: TRBV29-1; D gene: -; CDR3 DNA: TGCAGCCCCCGGATCAGGGAGACCCAGTACTTC; CDR3 protein: CSPRIRETQYF
clone size: -; J gene: TRBJ2-7; V gene: TRBV18; D gene: -; CDR3 DNA: TGTGCCAGCTCACCACCTAATAGGGACGAGCAGTACTTC; CDR3 protein: CASSPPNRDEQYF
clone size: -; J gene: TRBJ1-2; V gene: TRBV7-9; D gene: -; CDR3 DNA: TGTGCCAGCAGCTCGACCAACTATGGCTACACCTTC; CDR3 protein: CASSSTNYGYTF
clone size: -; J gene: TRBJ1-1; V gene: TRBV5-1; D gene: TRBD1; CDR3 DNA: TGCGCCAGCAGCTGGGACAGAGCTGACACTGAAGCTTTCTTT; CDR3 protein: CASSWDRADTEAFF
clone size: many; J gene: TRBJ1-5; V gene: TRBV28; D gene: -; CDR3 DNA: TGTGCCAGCAGTTCTGGACAGCCAGGGGCCCAGCCCCAGCATTTT; CDR3 protein: CASSSGQPGAQPQHF
clone size: -; J gene: TRBJ1-1; V gene: TRBV29-1; D gene: -; CDR3 DNA: TGCAGCGTTGAAAGTCCGGAGAACACTGAAGCTTTCTTT; CDR3 protein: CSVESPENTEAFF
clone size: -; J gene: TRBJ1-2; V gene: TRBV30; D gene: -; CDR3 DNA: TGTGCCTTGGGGACTCTTGATGGCTACACCTTC; CDR3 protein: CALGTLDGYTF
clone size: -; J gene: TRBJ1-6; V gene: TRBV4-1; D gene: -; CDR3 DNA: TGCGCCAGCAGCCAACTCAATTCACCCCTCCACTTT; CDR3 protein: CASSQLNSPLHF
clone size: -; J gene: TRBJ2-7; V gene: TRBV29-1; D gene: TRBD1; CDR3 DNA: TGCAGCGTTCTAGCCCGGGACAGCTCCTACGAGCAGTACTTC; CDR3 protein: CSVLARDSSYEQYF
clone size: once; J gene: TRBJ2-2; V gene: TRBV27; D gene: -; CDR3 DNA: TGTGCCAGCAGTTTAGGTCTAGCCATCAACACCGGGGAGCTGTTTTTT; CDR3 protein: CASSLGLAINTGELFF
clone size: -; J gene: TRBJ1-2; V gene: TRBV5-1; D gene: -; CDR3 DNA: TGCGCCAGCAGCCAGGGACTTGGGGGCTACACCTTC; CDR3 protein: CASSQGLGGYTF
clone size: -; J gene: TRBJ2-7; V gene: TRBV29-1; D gene: -; CDR3 DNA: TGCAGCGTTCCGGGGGCCGGCGAGCAGTACTTC; CDR3 protein: CSVPGAGEQYF
clone size: -; J gene: TRBJ2-3; V gene: TRBV2; D gene: -; CDR3 DNA: TGTGCCAGCAGAATAGGCCTGTCGGGGGATACGCAGTATTTT; CDR3 protein: CASRIGLSGDTQYF
clone size: few; J gene: TRBJ2-7; V gene: TRBV5-6; D gene: TRBD1; CDR3 DNA: TGTGCCAGCAGCCCGAAGGACAGGGAGGAGCAGTACTTC; CDR3 protein: CASSPKDREEQYF
clone size: few; J gene: TRBJ2-5; V gene: TRBV29-1; D gene: -; CDR3 DNA: TGCAGCGGCGAGGGCTCCTCGGGACAAGAGACCCAGTACTTC; CDR3 protein: CSGEGSSGQETQYF
clone size: -; J gene: TRBJ1-5; V gene: TRBV7-6; D gene: -; CDR3 DNA: TGTGCCAGCAGCTTATTCAGTGGGTCCCACCAGCCCCAGCATTTT; CDR3 protein: CASSLFSGSHQPQHF
clone size: -; J gene: TRBJ2-3; V gene: TRBV29-1; D gene: -; CDR3 DNA: TGCAGCGTTGTCCGACTTCAATACACAGATACGCAGTATTTT; CDR3 protein: CSVVRLQYTDTQYF
clone size: -; J gene: TRBJ1-2; V gene: TRBV20-1; D gene: -; CDR3 DNA: TGCAGTGTTGGGGGAAACTATGGCTACACCTTC; CDR3 protein: CSVGGNYGYTF
clone size: -; J gene: TRBJ2-3; V gene: TRBV11-2; D gene: -; CDR3 DNA: TGTGCCAGCAGCTTAGTTTCGCCAGGGATCACAGATACGCAGTATTTT; CDR3 protein: CASSLVSPGITDTQYF
clone size: -; J gene: TRBJ1-2; V gene: TRBV30; D gene: -; CDR3 DNA: TGTGCCGTTTATCAGGTGGGATATGGCTACACCTTC; CDR3 protein: CAVYQVGYGYTF
clone size: -; J gene: TRBJ2-7; V gene: TRBV29-1; D gene: TRBD1; CDR3 DNA: TGCAGCGTTCTACCGGGACAGGGATTGTACGAGCAGTACTTC; CDR3 protein: CSVLPGQGLYEQYF
clone size: -; J gene: TRBJ2-7; V gene: TRBV29-1; D gene: -; CDR3 DNA: TGCAGCGTCCTCCGGGACTTAAGGAACGAGCAGTACTTC; CDR3 protein: CSVLRDLRNEQYF
clone size: -; J gene: TRBJ2-2; V gene: TRBV4-2; D gene: -; CDR3 DNA: TGTGCCAGCAGCCAGAGCGGAGTGAACACCGGGGAGCTGTTTTTT; CDR3 protein: CASSQSGVNTGELFF
clone size: few; J gene: TRBJ1-3; V gene: TRBV29-1; D gene: -; CDR3 DNA: TGCAGCGCCAGGGGTGTGTACACCATATATTTT; CDR3 protein: CSARGVYTIYF
clone size: -; J gene: TRBJ2-1; V gene: TRBV5-1; D gene: TRBD2; CDR3 DNA: TGCGCCAGCAGCGCCACAAAGGGACTAGCGGGAGTTGAGCAGTTCTTC; CDR3 protein: CASSATKGLAGVEQFF
clone size: -; J gene: TRBJ2-1; V gene: TRBV6-5; D gene: -; CDR3 DNA: TGTGCCAGCAGCTCCGGACTAGAGCAGTTCTTC; CDR3 protein: CASSSGLEQFF
clone size: -; J gene: TRBJ1-4; V gene: TRBV29-1; D gene: -; CDR3 DNA: TGCAGCGTTGAAAAGGGAGGAAGTGAAAAACTGTTTTTT; CDR3 protein: CSVEKGGSEKLFF
clone size: few; J gene: TRBJ2-1; V gene: TRBV30; D gene: TRBD2; CDR3 DNA: TGTGCCTGGAGTAGGGGGACTAGCCTCAATGAGCAGTTCTTC; CDR3 protein: CAWSRGTSLNEQFF
clone size: -; J gene: TRBJ1-5; V gene: TRBV18; D gene: -; CDR3 DNA: TGTGCCAGCTCACCAACGACAGCTAGCAATCAGCCCCAGCATTTT; CDR3 protein: CASSPTTASNQPQHF
clone size: -; J gene: TRBJ1-2; V gene: TRBV30; D gene: -; CDR3 DNA: TGTGCCTGCTCCCGGGAAGGGGGCTATGGCTACACCTTC; CDR3 protein: CACSREGGYGYTF
clone size: few; J gene: TRBJ1-5; V gene: TRBV15; D gene: -; CDR3 DNA: TGTGCCACCAGCGACAGTAATCAGCCCCAGCATTTT; CDR3 protein: CATSDSNQPQHF
clone size: few; J gene: TRBJ2-5; V gene: TRBV29-1; D gene: -; CDR3 DNA: TGCAGCGCCCTAGCCAGGGTAGCAGAGACCCAGTACTTC; CDR3 protein: CSALARVAETQYF
clone size: few; J gene: TRBJ1-2; V gene: TRBV29-1; D gene: -; CDR3 DNA: TGCAGCGTTGTCGATTCGGGGTATGGCTACACCTTC; CDR3 protein: CSVVDSGYGYTF
clone size: -; J gene: TRBJ2-5; V gene: TRBV5-1; D gene: TRBD2; CDR3 DNA: TGCGCCAGCAGCTTGTATAGCGGGGAAGAGACCCAGTACTTC; CDR3 protein: CASSLYSGEETQYF
clone size: few; J gene: TRBJ1-3; V gene: TRBV2; D gene: -; CDR3 DNA: TGTGCCAGCAGTGACAGCTCTGGAAACACCATATATTTT; CDR3 protein: CASSDSSGNTIYF
clone size: once; J gene: TRBJ1-1; V gene: TRBV20-1; D gene: -; CDR3 DNA: TGCAGTGCTAGGCGTACCCTTGAAGCTTTCTTT; CDR3 protein: CSARRTLEAFF
clone size: few; J gene: TRBJ2-7; V gene: TRBV28; D gene: -; CDR3 DNA: TGTGCCAGCAGACCATACAGGACCACCTACGAGCAGTACTTC; CDR3 protein: CASRPYRTTYEQYF
clone size: -; J gene: TRBJ2-7; V gene: TRBV7-2; D gene: -; CDR3 DNA: TGTGCCAGCAGCTTAGCCCGGACAGTTCCCTACGAGCAGTACTTC; CDR3 protein: CASSLARTVPYEQYF
clone size: -; J gene: TRBJ2-7; V gene: TRBV10-3; D gene: -; CDR3 DNA: TGTGCCATCAGTGAGAGGACGAGCTCCTACGAGCAGTACTTC; CDR3 protein: CAISERTSSYEQYF
clone size: -; J gene: TRBJ1-1; V gene: TRBV28; D gene: TRBD1; CDR3 DNA: TGTGCCAGCATTCAGGGGGGGAACACTGAAGCTTTCTTT; CDR3 protein: CASIQGGNTEAFF
clone size: -; J gene: TRBJ2-7; V gene: TRBV6-5; D gene: -; CDR3 DNA: TGTGCCAGCAGCCGTTCGGGGCTGCTCTACGAGCAGTACTTC; CDR3 protein: CASSRSGLLYEQYF
clone size: -; J gene: TRBJ2-3; V gene: TRBV2; D gene: TRBD1; CDR3 DNA: TGTGCCAAAAAGGACAGGGGCGTCACAGATACGCAGTATTTT; CDR3 protein: CAKKDRGVTDTQYF
clone size: -; J gene: TRBJ2-1; V gene: TRBV27; D gene: -; CDR3 DNA: TGTGCCAGCAGCCTAGAGACAGGTCTTGGCAATGAGCAGTTCTTC; CDR3 protein: CASSLETGLGNEQFF
clone size: -; J gene: TRBJ2-7; V gene: TRBV29-1; D gene: TRBD1; CDR3 DNA: TGCAGCGTAGTACAGGGGCGAACCTACGAGCAGTACTTC; CDR3 protein: CSVVQGRTYEQYF
clone size: -; J gene: TRBJ2-7; V gene: TRBV2; D gene: -; CDR3 DNA: TGTGCCAGCAGTGTTAGGGCAGGCCACGAGCAGTACTTC; CDR3 protein: CASSVRAGHEQYF
clone size: few; J gene: TRBJ2-3; V gene: TRBV28; D gene: -; CDR3 DNA: TGTGCCAGCGCGAGAGGAGGAACTAGCACAGATACGCAGTATTTT; CDR3 protein: CASARGGTSTDTQYF
clone size: few; J gene: TRBJ2-5; V gene: TRBV28; D gene: -; CDR3 DNA: TGTGCCAGCAGTCCCGCTTCGTCCCTACCAGAGACCCAGTACTTC; CDR3 protein: CASSPASSLPETQYF
clone size: -; J gene: TRBJ2-7; V gene: TRBV5-1; D gene: -; CDR3 DNA: TGCGCCAGCAGCTTGGACGTGGGAATGTACGAGCAGTACTTC; CDR3 protein: CASSLDVGMYEQYF
clone size: few; J gene: TRBJ2-5; V gene: TRBV29-1; D gene: TRBD1; CDR3 DNA: TGCAGCGTTGGAGGGACAGCACAAGAGACCCAGTACTTC; CDR3 protein: CSVGGTAQETQYF